This paragraph covers one T cell receptor beta chain sequence. Its target is unknown. The data were taken from a study of T cell responses to AZD1222 COVID-19 vaccine. The CDR3 has 13 residues. Trimming pared 0 bases from V and 3 bases from J, leaving 8 bases between. CDR1 and CDR2 (germline): GTSNPN, SVGIG (reference sequence). Study-level points and caveats: Spike regions recognized by vaccine-associated CD4 TCRs spanned the protein, led by 160-218 and 743-854. Clonal diversity was possibly underestimated, and white British individuals and females predominated among donors.

This table comes from immunoSEQ multiplex PCR, and its TCRdb copy is limited to in-frame clones, with some not included. Among 130,000 to 150,000 clones listed, less than 95% were seen once. V usage is TRBV30 and J usage is TRBJ1-1; D unresolved. This TCR was recovered from an adult in good health. The input for sequencing was peripheral blood, taken on day 0 of AZD1222 vaccination. The CDR3 DNA reads as TGTGCCTGGAGTGTATTACAGTACACTGAAGCTTTCTTT. Translation: CAWSVLQYTEAFF.